Presented here are 25 T cell receptor beta chains from one specimen sequenced in a study of response to subunit inactivated influenza vaccine. MiXCR, run by TCRdb on the RT-PCR reads, gives a single entry per CDR3 protein. There are 450,000 to 700,000 distinct CDR3 sequences in the sample; 13% to 15% occur only once, and over 8.5% lies in the top ten. Sequenced here: PBMCs from blood, sampled 11 to 12 days after vaccination. The receptors were sampled from a man aged 45-65 years who received an inactivated influenza vaccine.

In this sample, this clonotype turned up a few times. CDR3 sequence reads: CSARAQLGYEQYF. DNA for the CDR3: TGCAGTGCTAGAGCCCAACTTGGCTACGAGCAGTACTTC. V gene TRBV20-1 combines with J gene TRBJ2-7; D remains unclear. This CDR3 has 13 amino acids. Germline CDR1 and CDR2: DFQATT and SNEGSKA (reference sequence). Trimming removed 1 base at V and 3 bases at J, with 10 bases between.

This clonotype has a handful of counts. The J gene is TRBJ1-2, the V gene TRBV6-1; the D is unclear. The CDR3 spans 16 residues. Deletions cut 6 bases from V and 5 bases from J, with 22 bases between. Germline lookup yields CDR1 MNHNS and CDR2 SASEGT. This CDR3 is CASSLGLRREVYGYTF. CDR3 sequence (DNA): TGTGCCAGCAGCCTCGGACTCCGCAGAGAGGTATATGGCTACACCTTC.

This clonotype has at least ten counts. The chain employs TRBV25-1 and TRBJ1-6; D unresolved. With 4 bases removed from V and 6 bases from J, the gap between germline ends came to 4 bases. The V gene's germline CDR1 is MGHDK and CDR2 SYGVNS. The CDR3 totals 12 residues. The CDR3 reads CASSGTNSPLHF. As DNA, the CDR3 is TGTGCCAGCAGTGGGACTAATTCACCCCTCCACTTT.

This clonotype came up a few times. This rearrangement joins TRBV5-1 to TRBJ1-1, with unresolved D. This CDR3 is 9 amino acids long. Germline values: CDR1 SGHRS, CDR2 YFSETQ. V was pared by 2 bases and J by 13 bases, with 6 bases between. DNA for the CDR3: TGCGCCAGCAGCTTCCGGAGTTTCTTT. Its protein is CASSFRSFF.

The chain has TRBV11-1 and TRBJ2-7; weak D call: TRBD1 (6 bases). This CDR3 spans 18 amino acids. V was pared by 8 bases and J by 6 bases, with 32 bases between. Germline assignment: CDR1 SGHAT and CDR2 FQDESV (reference sequence). CDR3 amino acids: CASALPTLSAGAGSEQYF. For the CDR3, the DNA is TGTGCCAGCGCACTTCCCACCCTCTCAGCAGGGGCTGGGTCCGAGCAGTACTTC.

This rearrangement joins TRBV10-3 to TRBJ1-4; 7 bases match TRBD1. Looked up from germline, CDR1 is ENHRY and CDR2 is SYGVKD. With V trimmed by 4 bases and J by 5 bases, 4 bases remained unmatched. CDR3 length: 14 amino acids. CDR3 in amino acids: CAISGTGTNEKLFF. The CDR3 DNA sequence: TGTGCCATCAGTGGGACAGGCACAAATGAAAAACTGTTTTTT.

V and J are TRBV24-1 and TRBJ2-3, with TRBD2 matching 10 bases. Germline V gene lookup returns CDR1 KGHDR and CDR2 SFDVKD. V shed 3 bases, J shed 6 bases, and the junction held 5 bases outside the gene matches. The CDR3 contains 15 residues. The chain's CDR3 is CATSDVAGGADTQYF. The CDR3 DNA reads TGTGCCACCAGTGATGTAGCGGGAGGCGCTGATACGCAGTATTTT.

This clonotype was observed a few times. The chain employs TRBV20-1 and TRBJ2-7; no clear D gene. CDR1 and CDR2 from the germline V gene are DFQATT and SNEGSKA (reference sequence). V gave up 2 bases and J gave up 4 bases, with 15 bases separating them. This CDR3 contains 14 residues. CDR3 protein: CSARTDILTYEQYF. In nucleotides, the CDR3 is TGCAGTGCTAGAACAGATATTTTGACATACGAGCAGTACTTC.

This clonotype was seen a few times. The chain couples TRBV20-1 to TRBJ1-1, with a weak D call TRBD1 (6 bases). The germline V and J ends were trimmed by 4 bases and 0 bases, with 12 bases remaining between them. CDR1 and CDR2 from the germline V gene are DFQATT and SNEGSKA (reference sequence). The CDR3 spans 14 residues. As DNA, the CDR3 is TGCAGTGCTACCGGGACACTGATGAACACTGAAGCTTTCTTT. This gives the protein CSATGTLMNTEAFF.

The V gene is TRBV11-1, the J gene TRBJ2-5; TRBD1 matches at 12 bases. Per the germline V gene, CDR1 is SGHAT and CDR2 is FQDESV (reference sequence). V lost 4 bases, J lost 0 bases, and 9 bases stayed unmatched. The CDR3 extends over 18 amino acids. The DNA for the CDR3 is TGTGCCAGCAGCTCTAGGTGGGGACAGGGGGCTTACCAAGAGACCCAGTACTTC. Translated: CASSSRWGQGAYQETQYF.

J is TRBJ2-7 and V is TRBV20-1, with D maybe TRBD1 (5 bases). The V end lost 1 base, the J end lost 6 bases, and 10 bases lay between the germline ends. Germline lookup yields CDR1 DFQATT and CDR2 SNEGSKA (reference sequence). This CDR3 has 12 residues. The DNA for the CDR3 is TGCAGTGCTAGAGGGCTCACAGGCGAGCAGTACTTC. This sequence encodes CSARGLTGEQYF.

This clonotype was counted only a few times. The chain uses TRBV28 and TRBJ2-3; 8 nucleotides align to TRBD2. CDR3 size: 17 residues. Germline V gene lookup returns CDR1 MDHEN and CDR2 SYDVKM. Trimming removed 4 bases from V and 4 bases from J; junction bases left unmatched: 13. The CDR3 here is CASSSPGKTSDADTQYF. CDR3 sequence (DNA): TGTGCCAGCAGTTCCCCTGGCAAGACTAGCGATGCAGATACGCAGTATTTT.

The V call is TRBV3-1, the J call TRBJ2-5; D possibly matches TRBD1 or TRBD2 (5 bases each). This CDR3 spans 15 amino acids. V was pared by 4 bases and J by 2 bases, with 14 bases between. The germline gives CDR1 LGHDT, CDR2 YNNKEL (reference sequence). CDR3: CASSPWGIRQETQYF. The CDR3 DNA sequence: TGTGCCAGCAGCCCCTGGGGGATACGGCAAGAGACCCAGTACTTC.

At least ten counts were recorded for this clonotype. The chain recombines TRBV7-9 with TRBJ2-1, with D possibly TRBD2 on 6 matching bases. Trimming shortened V by 5 bases and J by 8 bases, and 16 bases separated the two germline ends. Germline V gene sequence: CDR1 SEHNR, CDR2 FQNEAQ (reference sequence). The CDR3 has 14 amino acids. The CDR3 DNA sequence: TGTGCCAGCAGCCCTCGGGTAGCGGCCGATGAGCAGTTCTTC. This codes for CASSPRVAADEQFF.

This rearrangement joins TRBV7-2 to TRBJ1-5; TRBD1 is a possible D gene (5 bases). Trimming left V 3 bases short and J 2 bases short, with 11 bases between. This CDR3 comprises 15 residues. CDR1 is SGHTA, CDR2 FQGNSA, per germline. CDR3 sequence reads: CASSFVLGGNQPQHF. Written as DNA, the CDR3 is TGTGCCAGCAGCTTCGTTCTAGGGGGCAATCAGCCCCAGCATTTT.

The chain is built from TRBV6-1 and TRBJ2-5; unclear D gene. This CDR3 is 15 amino acids long. V lost 6 bases and J 5 bases, leaving 19 bases between the germline ends. CDR1 is MNHNS, CDR2 SASEGT, per germline. The CDR3 coding sequence is TGTGCCAGCAGAAGAAACCACGAGCGTTGGGAGACCCAGTACTTC. This codes for CASRRNHERWETQYF.

The V call is TRBV4-1, the J call TRBJ1-3, with a weak D call TRBD1 (5 bases). The germline V gene encodes CDR1 MGHRA and CDR2 YSYEKL. CDR3 length: 16 residues. V lost 0 bases and J lost 0, with 9 bases in between. CDR3 protein: CASSQEQAFSGNTIYF. CDR3 bases: TGCGCCAGCAGCCAAGAACAGGCCTTCTCTGGAAACACCATATATTTT.

This clonotype came up a few times. V is TRBV12-3 or TRBV12-4 and J is TRBJ2-7; 8 nucleotides align to TRBD2. V trimming: 7 bases; J trimming: 3 bases; junction bases outside the gene matches: 8. CDR3 length: 14 amino acids. The CDR3 nucleotides are TGTGCCAGCACTAAAAGCGGGAGAGACTACGAGCAGTACTTC. It translates to CASTKSGRDYEQYF.

This clonotype was counted at least ten times. The chain carries TRBV6-2 or TRBV6-3 and TRBJ2-2; tentatively, D is TRBD1 (5 bases). The CDR3 spans 17 residues. Trimming left V 0 bases short and J 4 bases short, with 15 bases between. The germline gives CDR1 MNHEY, CDR2 SVGEGT. The CDR3 region is CASSYSISRVRTGELFF. The DNA for the CDR3 is TGTGCCAGCAGTTACTCGATATCCAGGGTCCGCACCGGGGAGCTGTTTTTT.

The rearrangement links TRBV2 to TRBJ1-2; TRBD1 agrees at 9 bases. V lost 7 bases and J lost 7; bases outside the gene matches: 7. Per germline, CDR1 SNHLY and CDR2 FYNNEI. The CDR3 loop spans 13 amino acids. In nucleotides, the CDR3 is TGTGCCAGCATCGGACAGGGGACGGGTGGCTACACCTTC. Its translation is CASIGQGTGGYTF.

This clonotype was recorded many times. The CDR3 DNA is TGTGCCAGCAGCCAGGTCGGCCGAGAAACTGGAAACACCATATATTTT. This sequence encodes CASSQVGRETGNTIYF. The chain recombines TRBV5-5 with TRBJ1-3; D unclear. The germline V gene encodes CDR1 SGHKS and CDR2 YYEKEE (reference sequence). This CDR3 comprises 16 residues. Trimming left V 4 bases short and J 2 bases short, with 16 bases between.

This chain connects TRBV9 to TRBJ2-7; 8 bases fit TRBD2. There are 15 residues in the CDR3. The germline V gene encodes CDR1 SGDLS and CDR2 YYNGEE. V shed 0 bases and J 1 base; nucleotides not matched to a gene: 3. The CDR3 nucleotides read TGTGCCAGCAGCGTAGATACTAGCGGATCCTACGAGCAGTACTTC. Translated, it gives CASSVDTSGSYEQYF.

The chain couples TRBV12-3 or TRBV12-4 to TRBJ2-7, with no clear D. This CDR3 has 14 amino acids. Trimming removed 3 bases at V and 3 bases at J, with 12 bases between. The CDR3 here is CASSFDQFNYEQYF. The CDR3 DNA reads TGTGCCAGCAGTTTCGACCAATTCAACTACGAGCAGTACTTC.

Many counts were recorded for this clonotype. The chain uses TRBV15 and TRBJ1-2, with D perhaps matching TRBD1 (5 bases). Trimming shortened V by 0 bases and J by 3 bases, and 8 bases separated the two germline ends. The length of the CDR3 is 14 residues. CDR1 is LNHNV, CDR2 YYDKDF, per germline (reference sequence). The CDR3 sequence is CATSRDEGYYGYTF. The CDR3 region has the DNA TGTGCCACCAGCAGAGATGAGGGGTACTATGGCTACACCTTC.

There are a few counts of this clonotype. The chain links TRBV4-2 to TRBJ2-7, with TRBD2 matching over 11 bases. The CDR3 loop spans 15 amino acids. Germline CDR1 is LGHNA and CDR2 is YNFKEQ. The J segment lost 2 bases and the V segment lost 0 bases, leaving 0 bases of the junction unmatched. The CDR3: CASSQELAGAYEQYF. CDR3 nucleotide sequence: TGTGCCAGCAGCCAAGAACTAGCGGGAGCCTACGAGCAGTACTTC.